Shown below are 21 T cell receptor beta chains from a single sample sequenced in a study of shared clonotypes between healthy human individuals. Repertoires were generated with immunoSEQ multiplex PCR, while TCRdb's copy carries only in-frame clones and drops some. The sample includes roughly 1 million clones, about 74% of them seen just once. Sequences were obtained from memory CD4+ T cells sorted from blood. As to subset: CD45RA-negative fraction. These receptor sequences come from a man aged 18 to 30 in good health.

This clone occurred once. The CDR3 reads CASSYRHRNTEAFF. The DNA of the CDR3 is TGTGCCAGCAGTTACCGGCATCGGAACACTGAAGCTTTCTTT. The genes are TRBV6-5 and TRBJ1-1; D unclear. The V gene lost 2 bases and the J gene lost 1 base, with 8 bases spanning the gap. CDR3 length equals 14 residues. Germline lookup yields CDR1 MNHEY and CDR2 SVGAGI.

V usage is TRBV29-1 and J usage is TRBJ1-5; 9 bases align to TRBD1. With 6 bases clipped from V and 7 bases from J, the junction kept 7 bases outside the gene matches. The germline gives CDR1 SQVTM, CDR2 ANQGSEA. This CDR3 contains 13 residues. The CDR3: CSVVQGAGQPQHF. For the CDR3, the DNA is TGCAGCGTAGTACAGGGGGCAGGGCAGCCCCAGCATTTT.

This sequence joins TRBV7-2 and TRBJ2-1, with 9 bases aligning to TRBD2. The CDR3 extends over 16 amino acids. Losses at the gene ends were 0 bases for V and 8 bases for J; bases not matched to a gene: 8. Germline V gene sequence: CDR1 SGHTA, CDR2 FQGNSA. The CDR3 region is CASSLAGGRAVDEQFF. CDR3 bases: TGTGCCAGCAGCTTAGCTGGCGGGAGGGCCGTGGATGAGCAGTTCTTC.

In its sample, this clone was seen a few times. The chain has TRBV2 and TRBJ2-1, with TRBD1 matching over 11 bases. This CDR3 comprises 16 residues. Germline V CDR1 and CDR2: SNHLY, FYNNEI. Trimming took 7 bases from V and 6 from J; bases not matched to a gene: 11. The DNA of the CDR3 is TGTGCCAGCAACTCACGGACAGGGGGCCTGATCAATGAGCAGTTCTTC. This sequence encodes CASNSRTGGLINEQFF.

With regard to this clone: This same CDR3 is encoded by further DNA sequences in the sample. V usage is TRBV30 and J usage is TRBJ2-5; D not resolved. The tail of the sequence fits TRBJ2-7 better, so the J call may be wrong. Germline loops: CDR1 GTSNPN, CDR2 SVGIG (reference sequence). This CDR3 has 11 residues. This CDR3 reads CAWSVGYEQYF. CDR3 nucleotide sequence: TGTGCCTGGAGTGTAGGGTACGAGCAGTACTTC.

This chain links TRBV11-2 with TRBJ1-1, with a tentative D call TRBD1 (5 bases). The V gene's germline CDR1 is SGHAT and CDR2 FQNNGV. V was cut by 3 bases and J by 1 base, with 9 bases left in between. The CDR3 is made up of 14 amino acids. The CDR3 nucleotides are TGTGCCAGCAGCTTCCTCAGGGAGAACACTGAAGCTTTCTTT. Protein sequence: CASSFLRENTEAFF.

About this clone itself: One end of the junction is discordant with germline, which a read error may explain. The gene calls are TRBV5-1 and TRBJ2-1; 7 bases fit TRBD1. The germline V gene has CDR1 SGHRS and CDR2 YFSETQ. The CDR3 has 14 residues. This CDR3 reads CTSSLPGQNNEQFF. The CDR3 DNA follows: TGCACCAGCAGCTTACCGGGACAGAACAATGAGCAGTTCTTC.

The rearrangement uses TRBV5-1 and TRBJ2-5; 10 nucleotides match TRBD1. Germline-derived CDR1 and CDR2 are SGHRS and YFSETQ. CDR3 length: 16 residues. Losses at the gene ends were 4 bases for V and 5 bases for J; bases not matched to a gene: 11. CDR3 coding DNA: TGCGCCAGCAGCCCTGGCGGGACAGGGGTTGTCGAGACCCAGTACTTC. It codes for CASSPGGTGVVETQYF. Combining the CDR3 with reference TRBV5-1 and TRBJ2-5 gives the whole variable domain KAGVTQTPRYLIKTRGQQVTLSCSPISGHRSVSWYQQTPGQGLQFLFEYFSETQRNKGNFPGRFSGRQFSNSRSEMNVSTLELGDSALYLCASSPGGTGVVETQYFGPGTRLLVL.

This clone was counted ten times or more. A read error is possible here, since a much larger clone lies one base away. Different DNA sequences within this sample yield the same CDR3. The V and J genes are TRBV5-6 and TRBJ1-4; D gene unclear. Germline CDR1 and CDR2: SGHDT and YYEEEE. Trimming shortened V by 0 bases and J by 8 bases, and 11 bases separated the two germline ends. This CDR3 region has 14 residues. The CDR3 DNA reads as TGTGCCAGCAGCTTGGGTGGGAGATACGAAAAACTGTTTTTT. Translation gives CASSLGGRYEKLFF.

The V call is TRBV4-3, the J call TRBJ2-7, with D perhaps assigned TRBD1 or TRBD2 (6 bases each). Germline V gene sequence: CDR1 LGHNA, CDR2 YSLEER. The V end lost 2 bases, the J end lost 4 bases, and 12 bases lay between the germline ends. The CDR3 has 14 residues. The CDR3 protein is CASSQRLGGYEQYF. The CDR3 region has the DNA TGCGCCAGCAGCCAACGACTAGGGGGGTACGAGCAGTACTTC.

This rearrangement joins TRBV9 to TRBJ2-2, with D perhaps TRBD1 or TRBD2 (5 bases each). CDR1 and CDR2 from the germline V gene are SGDLS and YYNGEE. The CDR3 extends over 15 amino acids. Deletions cut 4 bases from V and 5 bases from J, with 15 bases between. The CDR3 DNA reads as TGTGCCAGCAGCCCTCACCTGAGGGGTACCGGGGAGCTGTTTTTT. Translating it yields CASSPHLRGTGELFF.

The chain is built from TRBV19 and TRBJ2-7; TRBD2 matches at 8 bases. The CDR3 has 16 residues. The germline gives CDR1 LNHDA, CDR2 SQIVND (reference sequence). The ends lost 6 bases at V and 0 bases at J; junction bases unmatched: 10. The CDR3 spells CASRGAGGISSYEQYF. DNA of the CDR3: TGTGCCAGTAGAGGGGCGGGGGGAATTAGCTCCTACGAGCAGTACTTC.

In its sample, this clone was seen many times. The chain couples TRBV7-8 to TRBJ1-1; possible D gene TRBD1, 5 bases. The CDR3 consists of 14 residues. Germline V gene data show CDR1 as SGHVS and CDR2 as FQNEAQ. With 5 bases removed from V and 4 bases from J, the gap between germline ends came to 14 bases. The CDR3 is CASSAQARGTEAFF. The CDR3 DNA sequence: TGTGCCAGCAGCGCACAGGCGAGAGGCACTGAAGCTTTCTTT.

The J gene is TRBJ2-3, the V gene TRBV6-1; D unresolved. The germline gives CDR1 MNHNS, CDR2 SASEGT. The CDR3 is 13 amino acids. Between the trimmed V and J ends, which lost 1 base and 6 bases, there was a span of 8 bases. CDR3 in DNA: TGTGCCAGCAGTGAAGACTTGGCGGATACGCAGTATTTT. Protein: CASSEDLADTQYF.

The chain carries TRBV7-2 and TRBJ2-3; D ambiguous. The CDR3 covers 12 residues. Germline assignment: CDR1 SGHTA and CDR2 FQGNSA. Trimming cost V 2 bases and J 8 bases, with 8 bases left between them. DNA for the CDR3: TGTGCCAGCAGCTTAAGGACCCCTACGCAGTATTTT. Its translation: CASSLRTPTQYF.

This sequence joins TRBV6-5 and TRBJ2-1, with D maybe TRBD2 (5 bases). V was trimmed by 4 bases and J by 3 bases, leaving 13 bases between them. CDR1 is MNHEY, CDR2 SVGAGI, per germline. The CDR3 length is 15 residues. The CDR3 bases are TGTGCCAGCAGTTCGGGAATCGGGGACTACAATGAGCAGTTCTTC. Protein product: CASSSGIGDYNEQFF.

This sequence joins TRBV27 and TRBJ2-5; TRBD2 agrees at 16 bases. V was clipped by 3 bases and J by 4 bases; unmatched bases: 5. In germline, CDR1 is MNHEY, CDR2 SMNVEV (reference sequence). CDR3 length: 17 amino acids. The CDR3 sequence is CASSFGTSGGARETQYF. The CDR3 region has the DNA TGTGCCAGCAGTTTCGGGACTAGCGGGGGGGCTAGAGAGACCCAGTACTTC.

Only a few counts were recorded for this clone. V gene TRBV7-2 combines with J gene TRBJ2-5, with 10 bases lining up with TRBD1. J was trimmed by 7 bases and V by 7 bases; bases with no gene match: 12. Germline values: CDR1 SGHTA, CDR2 FQGNSA. CDR3 length: 15 residues. The CDR3 DNA reads TGTGCCAGCACCCCCCGGGGACAGGGGATGGGGACCCAGTACTTC. Protein sequence: CASTPRGQGMGTQYF.

This chain links TRBV4-1 with TRBJ2-7; TRBD2 agrees at 8 bases. Germline V gene data show CDR1 as MGHRA and CDR2 as YSYEKL. The CDR3 sequence is 16 residues long. Germline trimming cut 0 bases from V and 1 base from J; bases unmatched to any gene: 5. CDR3 region: CASSQEGLAKSYEQYF. The CDR3 DNA reads TGCGCCAGCAGCCAAGAAGGACTAGCCAAATCCTACGAGCAGTACTTC.

The chain combines TRBV18 with TRBJ2-3, with 13 bases matching TRBD2. With V trimmed by 5 bases and J by 4 bases, 3 bases remained unmatched. CDR3 size: 15 residues. The germline gives CDR1 KGHSH, CDR2 LQKENI. The DNA for the CDR3 is TGTGCCAGCTCAGGGGGACTAGCGGGACCAGATACGCAGTATTTT. Amino acid sequence: CASSGGLAGPDTQYF.

This sequence joins TRBV18 and TRBJ1-2; the match to TRBD1 covers 9 bases. The CDR3 spans 17 residues. J was trimmed by 5 bases and V by 5 bases; bases with no gene match: 15. Germline CDR1 is KGHSH and CDR2 is LQKENI. CDR3 protein: CASSTGTGQLKKYGYTF. CDR3 nucleotides: TGTGCCAGCTCAACCGGGACAGGGCAATTAAAAAAGTATGGCTACACCTTC.